This T cell receptor (beta chain) derives from a study of blood T cell repertoires in COVID-19. Here immunoSEQ multiplex PCR was the method, and the copy in TCRdb shows in-frame clones only, minus some. Here the sample spans 390,000 or so clones, approximately 89% being singletons. The CDR3 extends over 15 amino acids. Germline V gene lookup returns CDR1 MGHRA and CDR2 YSYEKL. Trimming removed 3 bases from V and 0 bases from J; junction bases left unmatched: 1. The sequencing sample was made of peripheral blood. The source is a woman in her thirties with COVID-19, enrolled during active disease. V and J are TRBV4-1 and TRBJ1-5; 8 nucleotides align to TRBD1. The CDR3 DNA reads as TGCGCCAGCAGCCAGGACAGGGCTAGCAATCAGCCCCAGCATTTT. Translating it yields CASSQDRASNQPQHF.